This TCR beta chain was sequenced during a study of cytomegalovirus exposure and HLA in healthy donors. Amplification used 60 Vbeta primers and 13 Jbeta primers. The repertoire was sequenced with immunoSEQ multiplex PCR; TCRdb's copy has only in-frame clones and lacks some. This sample has 85,000 to 100,000 clones, with about three quarters found just once. There are 14 residues in the CDR3. CDR1 and CDR2 (germline): SGHNT, YYREEE (reference sequence). Trimming stripped 3 bases from V and 9 bases from J, with 13 bases between. Study outcomes and limitations: CMV serostatus alone was available as immune exposure information.

This clone has more than one count but fewer than ten. Its target is unknown. The TCR originated in a human donor in good health. Sequencing was performed on PBMCs. The chain is built from TRBV5-4 and TRBJ1-6; TRBD1 is a possible D gene (6 bases). CDR3 coding DNA: TGTGCCAGCAGCTCTAGGACAGAGTTTTCACCCCTCCACTTT. Translated: CASSSRTEFSPLHF.